The TCR beta chain described here comes from a study of blood T cell repertoires in COVID-19. Study overall: Acute and convalescent COVID-19 specimens originated in the United States, Italy and Spain.

Germline-derived CDR1 and CDR2 are SNHLY and FYNNEI. V lost 2 bases and J 9 bases, leaving 11 bases between the germline ends. The CDR3 sequence is 12 residues long. The Seattle patients joined while their infection was active and were tracked longitudinally afterward. Under the authors' procedure: Using reference gene primer amplification, nucleated cell counts were estimated. The method was immunoSEQ multiplex PCR; TCRdb's version includes in-frame clones alone and lacks a portion of them. V and J calls and clone size come straight from that table; D and trimming were deduced from the DNA. The table lists 150,000 or so clones, roughly 84% of them singletons, with about 12% in the top ten.

This clonotype originated in a woman aged 55 to 70 with COVID-19, enrolled during active disease. The material sequenced was peripheral blood. The chain recombines TRBV2 with TRBJ2-7; TRBD2 might be the D (5 bases). CDR3 DNA: TGTGCCAGCAGTGAAACGCTAGCAGCGCAGTACTTC. Translation: CASSETLAAQYF.